This T cell receptor beta chain came from a study of T cells after yellow fever vaccination. MiXCR, applied by TCRdb to the 5' RACE reads, yields one record per CDR3 protein. The sample holds 280,000 or so distinct CDR3 sequences, around 9.3% seen once. Note on this clonotype: As yet, its antigen is unknown.

General observations from the study: Faster peaking, at day 5 versus 15, marked a secondary response that was weaker.

The input for sequencing was CD4+ T cells sorted from PBMCs, taken 5 days after the yellow fever booster vaccination. This receptor was taken from a man between 18 and 35 years old who received the YFV17D yellow fever vaccine.

CDR3 coding DNA: TGTGCCAGCAGCCGAAGCCTGCGCGGGACAGTCCCCTACGAGCAGTACTTC. Its translation: CASSRSLRGTVPYEQYF. The rearrangement links TRBV3-1 to TRBJ2-7, with a weak D call TRBD1 (7 bases). Trimming took off 4 bases at V and 2 bases at J, with 21 bases between the two ends. CDR1 LGHDT and CDR2 YNNKEL come from the germline V gene (reference sequence). The CDR3 contains 17 residues.